The clone carrying this TCR beta chain was recorded at least ten times. This specimen belongs to a study of shared clonotypes between healthy human individuals. V was clipped by 1 base and J by 2 bases, with 17 bases between them. The germline V gene has CDR1 SEHNR and CDR2 FQNEAQ (reference sequence). The CDR3 runs to 18 residues. Around 100 million PBMCs were counted before genomic DNA extraction. The authors split each subset's genomic DNA evenly across several immunoSEQ plates. On ten immunoSEQ deep assay plates, unsorted PBMC DNA was sequenced. The data were produced by immunoSEQ multiplex PCR, yet TCRdb's version contains in-frame clones alone and is incomplete. Of 450,000 to 500,000 clones listed, more than 75% are singletons.

The specimen sequenced was PBMCs. The chain recombines TRBV7-9 with TRBJ2-2; a possible D gene is TRBD1 (5 bases). The receptor comes from a woman between 35 and 50 years old in good health. Some clones in this sample may be carry-over from other donors' samples. CDR3 amino acids: CASSLGAWGSPNTGELFF. CDR3 nucleotides: TGTGCCAGCAGCTTAGGTGCGTGGGGCAGCCCCAACACCGGGGAGCTGTTTTTT. The complete variable domain, with remaining parts taken from reference TRBV7-9 and TRBJ2-2, reads DTGVSQNPRHKITKRGQNVTFRCDPISEHNRLYWYRQTLGQGPEFLTYFQNEAQLEKSRLLSDRFSAERPKGSFSTLEIQRTEQGDSAMYLCASSLGAWGSPNTGELFFGEGSRLTVL.